The 23 T cell receptor beta chains below come from one sample, sequenced in a study of regulatory T cells in long-lasting Graves disease. Building the TCR beta libraries relied on iRepertoire HTBI primers, and CDR3 regions underwent Arm-PCR. TCRdb re-called the multiplex PCR reads through MiXCR, storing one row per CDR3 protein. This table holds about 300,000 distinct CDR3 sequences, 18% found once. Time point specified: newly diagnosed GD, antithyroid drugs for less than 3 months. The TCR library was made from RNA extracted from PBMCs. This material consisted of peripheral blood mononuclear cells (PBMCs), taken at new diagnosis, from a patient treated with antithyroid drugs. The origin of the receptors is a female donor with Graves disease.

This clonotype occurred many times. This chain links TRBV14 with TRBJ1-5, with TRBD1 identical over 9 bases. This CDR3 contains 15 residues. With 0 bases clipped from V and 5 bases from J, the junction kept 2 bases outside the gene matches. Germline V lookup: CDR1 SGHDN, CDR2 FVKESK. CDR3 in amino acids: CASSQEQGAHQPQHF. The CDR3 coding sequence is TGTGCCAGCAGCCAAGAACAGGGGGCACATCAGCCCCAGCATTTT.

This clonotype has ten or more counts. The V gene is TRBV9, the J gene TRBJ2-7; D gene ambiguous. The J call may be faulty, since TRBJ2-1 better matches the DNA end. The CDR3 length is 13 residues. CDR1 is SGDLS, CDR2 YYNGEE, per germline. In DNA, the CDR3 is TGTGCCAGCAGCGTAGATGTTAGCTCCGAGCAGTTCTTC. Its protein product is CASSVDVSSEQFF.

This clonotype appeared many times. V is TRBV7-2 and J is TRBJ1-2, with D possibly matching TRBD1 (5 bases). There are 16 residues in the CDR3. Germline V lookup: CDR1 SGHTA, CDR2 FQGNSA. The V gene lost 1 base and the J gene lost 1 base, with 13 bases spanning the gap. The CDR3 DNA reads TGTGCCAGCAGCTTAGTCGCTGGGGCATTTAACTATGGCTACACCTTC. Translated: CASSLVAGAFNYGYTF.

The genes are TRBV18 and TRBJ1-2; D gene unclear. Germline CDR1 reads KGHSH; CDR2 reads LQKENI. The V end lost 6 bases, the J end lost 0 bases, and 11 bases lay between the germline ends. The CDR3 spans 14 residues. CDR3 nucleotide sequence: TGTGCCAGCTCCCCAGAGGTCTCTAACTATGGCTACACCTTC. This gives the protein CASSPEVSNYGYTF.

There are many counts of this clonotype. The chain employs TRBV28 and TRBJ2-7; TRBD2 matches 7 bases. The length of the CDR3 is 13 residues. The germline V gene has CDR1 MDHEN and CDR2 SYDVKM. The V and J ends lost 7 bases and 2 bases, in that order; junction bases with no gene match: 5. Here the CDR3 reads CASTRGEPYEQYF. Written as DNA, the CDR3 is TGTGCCAGCACACGGGGGGAGCCCTACGAGCAGTACTTC.

By frequency in the sample, this clonotype is medium-sized. The V gene is TRBV28, the J gene TRBJ2-3, with 9 bases identical to TRBD2. V gave up 5 bases and J gave up 0 bases; unmatched junction bases: 3. The CDR3 totals 15 residues. The germline V gene encodes CDR1 MDHEN and CDR2 SYDVKM. The chain's CDR3 is CASSLLAGSTDTQYF. The DNA for the CDR3 is TGTGCCAGCAGTCTACTAGCGGGTAGCACAGATACGCAGTATTTT.

This clonotype has a count of ten or more. The rearrangement joins TRBV18 to TRBJ1-4; 8 bases are shared with TRBD1. The germline V gene has CDR1 KGHSH and CDR2 LQKENI. J was trimmed by 3 bases and V by 6 bases; bases with no gene match: 6. The CDR3 spans 15 residues. The CDR3 DNA reads as TGTGCCAGCTCTACGGACAGGGTGCCTAATGAAAAACTGTTTTTT. It is translated as CASSTDRVPNEKLFF.

This clonotype has only a few counts. The chain uses TRBV18 and TRBJ2-1; the match to TRBD2 covers 16 bases. Germline V lookup: CDR1 KGHSH, CDR2 LQKENI. The ends lost 3 bases at V and 8 bases at J; junction bases unmatched: 16. The CDR3 has 20 amino acids. CDR3 sequence (DNA): TGTGCCAGCTCACCCTATTCCGGGACTAGCGGGAGGGAGGGTGGAGATGAGCAGTTCTTC. Residues: CASSPYSGTSGREGGDEQFF.

There are a few counts of this clonotype. The chain recombines TRBV7-6 with TRBJ2-7; TRBD1 matches at 9 bases. The CDR3 covers 14 residues. J gave up 5 bases and V 5 bases, and 7 bases lay outside the gene matches. Germline V gives CDR1 SGHVS, CDR2 FNYEAQ. For the CDR3, the DNA is TGTGCCAGCAGCGGCGGGACAGGGTCCAACGAGCAGTACTTC. It is translated as CASSGGTGSNEQYF.

This clonotype was counted at least ten times. One end of the junction is discordant with germline, which a read error may explain. This sequence joins TRBV7-7 and TRBJ2-3, with D possibly matching TRBD2 (5 bases). Germline assignment: CDR1 SSHAT and CDR2 FNYEAQ (reference sequence). This CDR3 is built from 13 residues. CDR3 loop: CASSVGRGHTQYF. The CDR3 DNA sequence: TGTGCTAGCAGCGTAGGCCGCGGGCATACGCAGTATTTT.

The chain couples TRBV19 to TRBJ1-4; D may be TRBD1 (5 bases). The CDR3 extends over 15 amino acids. Germline lookup yields CDR1 LNHDA and CDR2 SQIVND (reference sequence). V lost 2 bases, J lost 4 bases, and 11 bases lay in between. CDR3 bases: TGTGCCAGTAGTATAAGAGGGCAGGGTAATGAAAAACTGTTTTTT. Amino acids: CASSIRGQGNEKLFF.

In its sample, this clonotype was seen many times. The genes are TRBV7-2 and TRBJ2-3; no reliable D call. CDR1 is SGHTA and CDR2 is FQGNSA in the germline V gene. V was trimmed by 0 bases and J by 3 bases, leaving 10 bases between them. The CDR3 runs to 15 residues. CDR3 amino acids: CASSLAGQRTDTQYF. CDR3 DNA: TGTGCCAGCAGCTTAGCCGGGCAGAGAACAGATACGCAGTATTTT.

The chain is built from TRBV7-2 and TRBJ2-7, with 7 bases aligning to TRBD2. Unmatched junction bases numbered 5, after V lost 1 base and J lost 2 bases. Germline CDR1 is SGHTA and CDR2 is FQGNSA. This CDR3 comprises 15 residues. The CDR3 region has the DNA TGTGCCAGCAGCTTAGGTCTAGCGGAGACCTACGAGCAGTACTTC. Amino acid sequence: CASSLGLAETYEQYF.

At least ten counts were recorded for this clonotype. The chain carries TRBV15 and TRBJ2-1, with 7 bases identical to TRBD2. The germline gives CDR1 LNHNV, CDR2 YYDKDF (reference sequence). The CDR3 contains 16 residues. With V trimmed by 0 bases and J by 10 bases, 12 bases remained unmatched. The DNA for the CDR3 is TGTGCCACCAGCAGAGATCGGGCTAGCGGCACTCCAGAGCAGTTCTTC. Translation gives CATSRDRASGTPEQFF.

This clonotype was counted at least ten times. This chain uses TRBV5-1 with TRBJ2-7; D is possibly TRBD2 (5 bases). Deletions cut 3 bases from V and 7 bases from J, with 23 bases between. Per germline, CDR1 SGHRS and CDR2 YFSETQ. The CDR3 loop spans 16 amino acids. The CDR3 region has the DNA TGCGCCAGCAGCTACCACCTTATGTTCCCGAGGAGGGAGCAGTACTTC. Translation: CASSYHLMFPRREQYF.

This clonotype came up once. The chain has TRBV29-1 and TRBJ2-2; D is unresolved. The germline V gene encodes CDR1 SQVTM and CDR2 ANQGSEA. Deletions cut 0 bases from V and 1 base from J, with 3 bases between. The CDR3 runs 13 residues. CDR3 bases: TGCAGCGTTGAAGAATGGAACACCGGGGAGCTGTTTTTT. This codes for CSVEEWNTGELFF.

Many counts were recorded for this clonotype. The CDR3 reads CASRSGQGSSPLHF. DNA for the CDR3: TGTGCCAGCAGATCGGGACAGGGTAGTTCACCCCTCCACTTT. This chain uses TRBV12-3 or TRBV12-4 with TRBJ1-6; 9 positions match TRBD1. This CDR3 spans 14 amino acids. V gave up 6 bases and J gave up 9 bases; unmatched junction bases: 6.

The J gene is TRBJ1-2, the V gene TRBV6-1; possibly TRBD1 for D (5 bases). The germline V and J ends were trimmed by 2 bases and 4 bases, with 17 bases remaining between them. The CDR3 sequence is 16 residues long. The V gene's germline CDR1 is MNHNS and CDR2 SASEGT. CDR3 amino acids: CASSEIRQTLFYGYTF. CDR3 DNA sequence: TGTGCCAGCAGTGAAATAAGACAGACGCTGTTCTATGGCTACACCTTC.

This clonotype has at least ten counts. CDR3 sequence reads: CASSLAWASGTEQFF. The CDR3 coding sequence is TGTGCCAGCAGCTTAGCTTGGGCTAGCGGAACGGAGCAGTTCTTC. The chain couples TRBV11-2 to TRBJ2-1; 7 bases match TRBD2. The CDR3 length is 15 residues. Germline lookup yields CDR1 SGHAT and CDR2 FQNNGV. V lost 1 base and J lost 10; bases outside the gene matches: 10.

This clonotype has a count of ten or more. The chain employs TRBV20-1 and TRBJ2-1; 8 bases align to TRBD2. CDR3 length: 16 amino acids. Trimming took 0 bases from V and 6 from J; bases not matched to a gene: 10. The germline V gene encodes CDR1 DFQATT and CDR2 SNEGSKA (reference sequence). The CDR3 is CSARDFYLAGPNEQFF. The CDR3, as DNA: TGCAGTGCTAGAGATTTTTACCTAGCGGGCCCCAATGAGCAGTTCTTC.

This clonotype appeared many times. The chain is built from TRBV7-9 and TRBJ2-1, with 8 positions matching TRBD1. Germline values: CDR1 SEHNR, CDR2 FQNEAQ (reference sequence). The CDR3 sequence is 15 residues long. The V and J ends lost 5 bases and 1 base, in that order; junction bases with no gene match: 4. DNA for the CDR3: TGTGCCAGCAGCCCGGGACAGGTTTCCTACAATGAGCAGTTCTTC. This sequence encodes CASSPGQVSYNEQFF.

Ten or more counts support this clonotype. CDR3 sequence (DNA): TGTGCCAGCAGCCAATCGGGGGACCCCACGAAGCAGTACTTC. Its translation is CASSQSGDPTKQYF. V is TRBV3-1 and J is TRBJ2-7, with a weak D call TRBD2 (6 bases). Germline loops: CDR1 LGHDT, CDR2 YNNKEL (reference sequence). Deletions cut 2 bases from V and 8 bases from J, with 16 bases between. The CDR3 loop spans 14 amino acids.

The chain joins TRBV29-1 to TRBJ2-3; 10 bases match TRBD2. The CDR3 has 12 residues. Germline V CDR1 and CDR2: SQVTM, ANQGSEA. V was clipped by 7 bases and J by 5 bases; unmatched bases: 3. CDR3 sequence: CSGSGRGDTQYF. CDR3 bases: TGCAGCGGGAGCGGGAGGGGAGATACGCAGTATTTT.